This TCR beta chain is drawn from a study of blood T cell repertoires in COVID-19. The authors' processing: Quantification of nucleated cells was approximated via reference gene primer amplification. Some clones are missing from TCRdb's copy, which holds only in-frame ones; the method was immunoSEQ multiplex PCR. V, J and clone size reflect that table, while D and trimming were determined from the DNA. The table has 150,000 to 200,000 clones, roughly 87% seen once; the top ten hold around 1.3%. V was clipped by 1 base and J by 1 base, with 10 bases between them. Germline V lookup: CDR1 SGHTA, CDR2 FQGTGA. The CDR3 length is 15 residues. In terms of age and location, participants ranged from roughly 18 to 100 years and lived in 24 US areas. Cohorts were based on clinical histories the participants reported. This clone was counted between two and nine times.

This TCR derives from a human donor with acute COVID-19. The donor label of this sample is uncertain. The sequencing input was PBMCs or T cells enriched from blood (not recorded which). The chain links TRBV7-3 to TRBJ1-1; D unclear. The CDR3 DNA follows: TGTGCCAGCAGCTTAAACGGCGCGGGGAACACTGAAGCTTTCTTT. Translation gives CASSLNGAGNTEAFF. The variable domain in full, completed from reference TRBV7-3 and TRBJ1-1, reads GAGVSQTPSNKVTEKGKYVELRCDPISGHTALYWYRQSLGQGPEFLIYFQGTGAADDSGLPNDRFFAVRPEGSVSTLKIQRTERGDSAVYLCASSLNGAGNTEAFFGQGTRLTVV.